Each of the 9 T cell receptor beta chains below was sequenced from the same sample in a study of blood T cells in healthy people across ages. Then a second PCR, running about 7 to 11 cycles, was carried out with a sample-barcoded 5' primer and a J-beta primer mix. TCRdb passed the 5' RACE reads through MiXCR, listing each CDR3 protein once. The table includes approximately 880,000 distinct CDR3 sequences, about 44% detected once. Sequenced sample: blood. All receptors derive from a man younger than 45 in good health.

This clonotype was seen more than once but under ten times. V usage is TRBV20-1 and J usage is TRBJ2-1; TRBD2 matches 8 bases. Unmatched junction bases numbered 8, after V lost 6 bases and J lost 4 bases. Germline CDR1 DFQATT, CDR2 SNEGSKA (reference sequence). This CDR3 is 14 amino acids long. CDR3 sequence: CSAYPSGSYNEQFF. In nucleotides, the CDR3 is TGCAGTGCCTATCCTAGCGGGTCATACAATGAGCAGTTCTTC.

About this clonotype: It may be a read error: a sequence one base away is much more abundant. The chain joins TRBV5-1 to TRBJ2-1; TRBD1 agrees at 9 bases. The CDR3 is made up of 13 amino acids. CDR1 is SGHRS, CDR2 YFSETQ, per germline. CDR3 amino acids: CASTWDRDKEQFF. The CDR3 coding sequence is TGCGCCAGCACATGGGACAGGGACAAGGAGCAGTTCTTC.

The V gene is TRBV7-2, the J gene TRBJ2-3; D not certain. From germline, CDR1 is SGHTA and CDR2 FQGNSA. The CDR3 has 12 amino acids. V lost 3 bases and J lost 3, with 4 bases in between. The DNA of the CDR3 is TGTGCCAGCAGCTTTATGACAGATACGCAGTATTTT. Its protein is CASSFMTDTQYF.

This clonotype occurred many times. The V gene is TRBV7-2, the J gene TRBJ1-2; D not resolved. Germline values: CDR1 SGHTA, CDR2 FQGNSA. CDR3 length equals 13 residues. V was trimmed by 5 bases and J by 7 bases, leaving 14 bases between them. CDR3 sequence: CASSVDLESGYTF. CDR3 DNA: TGTGCCAGCAGCGTAGATTTAGAAAGTGGCTACACCTTC.

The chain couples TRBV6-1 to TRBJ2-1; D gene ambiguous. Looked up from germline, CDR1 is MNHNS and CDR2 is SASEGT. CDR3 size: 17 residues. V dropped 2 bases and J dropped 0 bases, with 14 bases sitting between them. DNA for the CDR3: TGTGCCAGCAGTGAATACGGACCGAATAGCTCCTACAATGAGCAGTTCTTC. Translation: CASSEYGPNSSYNEQFF.

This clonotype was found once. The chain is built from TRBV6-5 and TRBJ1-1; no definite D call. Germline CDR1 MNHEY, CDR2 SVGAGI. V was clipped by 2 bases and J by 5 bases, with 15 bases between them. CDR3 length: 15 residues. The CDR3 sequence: CASSYVDQLGTEAFF. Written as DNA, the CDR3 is TGTGCCAGCAGTTACGTGGACCAACTGGGGACTGAAGCTTTCTTT.

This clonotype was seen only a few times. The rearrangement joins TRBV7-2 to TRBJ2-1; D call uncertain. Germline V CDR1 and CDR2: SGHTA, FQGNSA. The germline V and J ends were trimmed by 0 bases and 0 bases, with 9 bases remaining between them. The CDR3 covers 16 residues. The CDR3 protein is CASSLAETLSYNEQFF. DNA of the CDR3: TGTGCCAGCAGCTTAGCGGAGACGCTCTCCTACAATGAGCAGTTCTTC.

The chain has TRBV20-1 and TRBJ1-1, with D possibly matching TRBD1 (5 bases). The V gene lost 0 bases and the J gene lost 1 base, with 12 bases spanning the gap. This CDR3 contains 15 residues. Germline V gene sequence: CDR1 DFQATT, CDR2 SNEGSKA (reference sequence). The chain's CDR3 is CSARDWPGTNTEAFF. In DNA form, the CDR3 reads TGCAGTGCTAGAGATTGGCCAGGGACGAACACTGAAGCTTTCTTT.

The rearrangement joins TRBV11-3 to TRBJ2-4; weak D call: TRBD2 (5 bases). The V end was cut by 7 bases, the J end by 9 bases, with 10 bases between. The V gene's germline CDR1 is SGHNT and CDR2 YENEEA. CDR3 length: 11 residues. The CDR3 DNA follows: TGTGCCAGCACCGGAGGTGGCATTCAGTACTTC. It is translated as CASTGGGIQYF.